Each of the 24 T cell receptor beta chains below was sequenced from the same sample in a study of cytomegalovirus exposure and HLA in healthy donors. Primers for the PCR totalled 60 Vbeta and 13 Jbeta. The repertoire was sequenced with immunoSEQ multiplex PCR; TCRdb's copy has only in-frame clones and lacks some. The sample comprises around 150,000 clones, around 68% of which are singletons, and more than 9% rests with the top ten. Sequences were obtained from PBMCs. These receptors were taken from a man aged 25-40 years in good health and CMV-seropositive.

The CDR3 loop is CASSKGTGDEKLFF. The CDR3, as DNA: TGTGCCAGCAGCAAAGGGACAGGGGATGAAAAACTGTTTTTT. The rearrangement joins TRBV5-8 to TRBJ1-4, with TRBD1 matching over 10 bases. V was clipped by 4 bases and J by 6 bases; unmatched bases: 3. The CDR3 sequence is 14 residues long. Germline lookup yields CDR1 SGHTS and CDR2 YDEGEE.

The rearrangement joins TRBV18 to TRBJ2-3; tentatively, D is TRBD2 (5 bases). Germline V gene lookup returns CDR1 KGHSH and CDR2 LQKENI. The germline V and J ends were trimmed by 3 bases and 9 bases, with 7 bases remaining between them. CDR3 length equals 11 residues. The DNA for the CDR3 is TGTGCCAGCTCACCCGAGGGAACGCAGTATTTT. This codes for CASSPEGTQYF.

This clone was recorded a few times. The rearrangement links TRBV29-1 to TRBJ2-7; 9 positions agree with TRBD2. Trimming at V came to 6 bases and at J to 7 bases, leaving 16 bases not matched to a gene. The CDR3 length is 15 residues. Germline lookup yields CDR1 SQVTM and CDR2 ANQGSEA. The CDR3 DNA reads as TGCAGCGTAATTTTAAAGGGCGGGGGGGTTAGGGAGCAGTACTTC. It specifies CSVILKGGGVREQYF.

The CDR3 nucleotides read TGTGCTAGTGGTTTCCCTTTTGGGGGGTCGGGCTACACCTTC. Residues: CASGFPFGGSGYTF. This chain joins TRBV12-5 and TRBJ1-2, with D possibly TRBD1 on 5 matching bases. Germline V gene data show CDR1 as LGHNT and CDR2 as FRNRAP. V was trimmed by 3 bases and J by 8 bases, leaving 16 bases between them. The CDR3 has 14 amino acids.

This chain uses TRBV5-8 with TRBJ1-1; D is unclear. Per germline, CDR1 SGHTS and CDR2 YDEGEE. Trimming shortened V by 5 bases and J by 6 bases, and 11 bases separated the two germline ends. The CDR3 totals 12 residues. CDR3 in amino acids: CASRLLGAEAFF. Here the CDR3 DNA reads TGTGCCAGCAGGTTGCTAGGCGCTGAAGCTTTCTTT.

This chain uses TRBV5-4 with TRBJ1-2; TRBD1 matches at 7 bases. This CDR3 contains 15 residues. J lost 7 bases, V lost 3 bases, and 12 bases had no gene match. Germline V gene data show CDR1 as SGHNT and CDR2 as YYREEE (reference sequence). CDR3 sequence (DNA): TGTGCCAGCAGCTCCACAGGGGTACTCCGCGGTGGCTACACCTTC. Translation: CASSSTGVLRGGYTF.

Only a few counts were recorded for this clone. CDR3 amino acids: CASSLGTVSYEQYF. CDR3 nucleotide sequence: TGTGCCAGCAGCTTGGGGACTGTCTCCTACGAGCAGTACTTC. V usage is TRBV11-1 and J usage is TRBJ2-7; maybe TRBD2 (6 bases). The CDR3 runs to 14 residues. From germline, CDR1 is SGHAT and CDR2 FQDESV (reference sequence). Trimming removed 3 bases from V and 0 bases from J, with 9 bases in between.

The CDR3 loop reads CASSSGLAGPGELFF. DNA of the CDR3: TGTGCCAGTAGTTCGGGACTAGCGGGACCCGGGGAGCTGTTTTTT. The chain employs TRBV19 and TRBJ2-2; 13 bases are shared with TRBD2. The trim removed 5 bases at V and 6 bases at J, leaving 3 bases unmatched. The CDR3 has 15 residues. Germline loops: CDR1 LNHDA, CDR2 SQIVND (reference sequence).

This clone was observed a few times. The rearrangement uses TRBV2 and TRBJ2-1, with 9 positions matching TRBD1. Unmatched junction bases numbered 8, after V lost 5 bases and J lost 0 bases. This CDR3 contains 17 residues. Per germline, CDR1 SNHLY and CDR2 FYNNEI. CDR3 in amino acids: CASSPGQGLFSYNEQFF. CDR3 coding DNA: TGTGCCAGCAGTCCGGGACAGGGACTTTTCTCCTACAATGAGCAGTTCTTC.

The chain joins TRBV6-5 to TRBJ2-3, with 12 nucleotides matching TRBD1. Per the germline V gene, CDR1 is MNHEY and CDR2 is SVGAGI. The CDR3 spans 15 residues. The trim removed 8 bases at V and 4 bases at J, leaving 7 bases unmatched. CDR3 in amino acids: CASVPGTGGADTQYF. CDR3 nucleotide sequence: TGTGCCAGCGTCCCCGGGACAGGGGGCGCAGATACGCAGTATTTT.

The DNA of the CDR3 is TGTGCCAGCAGCCCTCTGGCGGGCGGTTACCAAGAGACCCAGTACTTC. Its translation: CASSPLAGGYQETQYF. The chain joins TRBV11-1 to TRBJ2-5, with D tentatively TRBD2 (5 bases). CDR1 SGHAT and CDR2 FQDESV come from the germline V gene (reference sequence). There are 16 residues in the CDR3. V was trimmed by 5 bases and J by 0 bases, leaving 16 bases between them. Full variable domain (rest looked up from reference TRBV11-1 and TRBJ2-5): EAEVAQSPRYKITEKSQAVAFWCDPISGHATLYWYRQILGQGPELLVQFQDESVVDDSQLPKDRFSAERLKGVDSTLKIQPAELGDSAMYLCASSPLAGGYQETQYFGPGTRLLVL.

This clone was seen only once. This rearrangement joins TRBV11-2 to TRBJ2-5; D remains ambiguous. Per the germline V gene, CDR1 is SGHAT and CDR2 is FQNNGV. Trimming removed 1 base at V and 1 base at J, with 10 bases between. There are 15 residues in the CDR3. The CDR3 is CASSLGGGIQETQYF. CDR3 coding DNA: TGTGCCAGCAGCTTAGGAGGCGGAATCCAAGAGACCCAGTACTTC.

This chain joins TRBV9 and TRBJ2-1; 10 positions match TRBD2. This CDR3 is built from 15 residues. J lost 6 bases, V lost 0 bases, and 3 bases had no gene match. Per the germline V gene, CDR1 is SGDLS and CDR2 is YYNGEE. CDR3 loop: CASSVGLAGGNEQFF. The CDR3 nucleotides are TGTGCCAGCAGCGTAGGACTAGCGGGCGGCAATGAGCAGTTCTTC. The variable domain in full, with the rest retrieved from reference TRBV9 and TRBJ2-1, is DSGVTQTPKHLITATGQRVTLRCSPRSGDLSVYWYQQSLDQGLQFLIQYYNGEERAKGNILERFSAQQFPDLHSELNLSSLELGDSALYFCASSVGLAGGNEQFFGPGTRLTVL.

The J gene is TRBJ2-3, the V gene TRBV9, with 12 bases lining up with TRBD2. Looked up from germline, CDR1 is SGDLS and CDR2 is YYNGEE. CDR3 size: 16 residues. Trimming removed 0 bases from V and 7 bases from J; junction bases left unmatched: 6. Here the CDR3 DNA reads TGTGCCAGCAGCGTAGGGACTAGCGGGAAGTGGCATACGCAGTATTTT. It codes for CASSVGTSGKWHTQYF.

This clone has only a few counts. The chain joins TRBV4-1 to TRBJ2-5; 7 bases line up with TRBD2. The CDR3 covers 15 residues. With V trimmed by 5 bases and J by 2 bases, 8 bases remained unmatched. CDR1 and CDR2 (germline): MGHRA, YSYEKL. CDR3 sequence (DNA): TGCGCCAGCAGCTCCCCCGGGGACTATCAAGAGACCCAGTACTTC. It codes for CASSSPGDYQETQYF.

The V gene is TRBV7-3, the J gene TRBJ2-3, with D perhaps TRBD2 (7 bases). V was cut by 5 bases and J by 4 bases, with 16 bases left in between. This CDR3 has 15 residues. CDR1 is SGHTA and CDR2 is FQGTGA in the germline V gene. The CDR3 nucleotides are TGTGCCAGCAGCCAAGGGGGGGCCCACCCAGATACGCAGTATTTT. It specifies CASSQGGAHPDTQYF.

This chain uses TRBV28 with TRBJ1-1; unclear D gene. Germline V gene data show CDR1 as MDHEN and CDR2 as SYDVKM. This CDR3 spans 12 amino acids. V was cut by 9 bases and J by 2 bases, with 10 bases left in between. The CDR3 DNA sequence: TGTGCCAGTGGGCTATTTAACACTGAAGCTTTCTTT. This codes for CASGLFNTEAFF.

The chain joins TRBV7-2 to TRBJ2-4; possibly TRBD1 for D (6 bases). CDR3 length: 16 amino acids. V shed 6 bases and J shed 3 bases, with 18 bases lying between them. Per the germline V gene, CDR1 is SGHTA and CDR2 is FQGNSA. The CDR3 spells CASRFGQGIGKNIQYF. In nucleotides, the CDR3 is TGTGCCAGCAGGTTTGGGCAGGGGATAGGCAAAAACATTCAGTACTTC.

The chain employs TRBV2 and TRBJ1-2; D uncertain. Trimming took 6 bases from V and 0 from J, leaving 14 bases between them. Germline-derived CDR1 and CDR2 are SNHLY and FYNNEI. The CDR3 is made up of 15 amino acids. DNA of the CDR3: TGTGCCAGCAGGCCTGGGCGTCTTACTAACTATGGCTACACCTTC. Its protein product is CASRPGRLTNYGYTF.

The V gene is TRBV5-1, the J gene TRBJ2-3; D is unresolved. The V end lost 1 base, the J end lost 0 bases, and 9 bases lay between the germline ends. Germline V gene lookup returns CDR1 SGHRS and CDR2 YFSETQ. This CDR3 comprises 15 residues. CDR3 nucleotide sequence: TGCGCCAGCAGCTTGAATACCGGTAGCACAGATACGCAGTATTTT. Translated: CASSLNTGSTDTQYF.

The chain uses TRBV27 and TRBJ2-5; TRBD1 might be the D (5 bases). The DNA matches TRBJ2-7 better at its end, which makes the J call doubtful. Germline CDR1 reads MNHEY; CDR2 reads SMNVEV (reference sequence). The CDR3 contains 14 residues. CDR3 sequence reads: CASGPTVPPYEQYF. The DNA for the CDR3 is TGTGCCAGTGGACCGACAGTCCCACCCTACGAGCAGTACTTC.

Comments on this clone: One junction end disagrees with the germline gene, perhaps due to a read error. The chain employs TRBV27 and TRBJ2-7; possible D gene TRBD1, 5 bases. The CDR3 contains 14 residues. Per germline, CDR1 MNHEY and CDR2 SMNVEV (reference sequence). The CDR3 sequence is CASGLSRTSYEQYF. In DNA, the CDR3 is TGTGCCAGCGGTTTATCCCGGACAAGCTACGAGCAGTACTTC.

The chain couples TRBV6-5 to TRBJ2-7; 7 bases align to TRBD2. The CDR3 is made up of 15 amino acids. The ends lost 2 bases at V and 3 bases at J; junction bases unmatched: 7. The V gene's germline CDR1 is MNHEY and CDR2 SVGAGI. The CDR3 protein is CASSYNGGDVYEQYF. CDR3 DNA: TGTGCCAGCAGTTACAATGGGGGGGATGTCTACGAGCAGTACTTC.

This clone has just a few counts. The chain links TRBV21-1 to TRBJ2-7; no check of the table's D call, TRBD2, against the DNA was made. TRBV21-1 is described as a pseudogene. This CDR3 is 15 amino acids long. CDR3 sequence: CASSKARGSSYEQYF. CDR3 nucleotides: TGTGCCAGCAGCAAAGCGCGGGGGAGCTCCTACGAGCAGTACTTC.